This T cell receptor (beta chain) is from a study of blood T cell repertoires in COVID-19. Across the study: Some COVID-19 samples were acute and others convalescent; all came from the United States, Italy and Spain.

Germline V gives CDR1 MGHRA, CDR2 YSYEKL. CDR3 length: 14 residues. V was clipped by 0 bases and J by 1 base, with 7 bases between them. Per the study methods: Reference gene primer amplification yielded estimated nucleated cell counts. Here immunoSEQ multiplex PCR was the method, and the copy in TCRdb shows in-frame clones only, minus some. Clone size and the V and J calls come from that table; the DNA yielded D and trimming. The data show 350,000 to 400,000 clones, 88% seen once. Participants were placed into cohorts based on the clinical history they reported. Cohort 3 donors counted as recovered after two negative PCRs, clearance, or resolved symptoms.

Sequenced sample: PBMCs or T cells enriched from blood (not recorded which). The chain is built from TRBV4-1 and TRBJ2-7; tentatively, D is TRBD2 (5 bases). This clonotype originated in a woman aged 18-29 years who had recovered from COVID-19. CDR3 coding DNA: TGCGCCAGCAGCCAAGAGAGGGTTTCCTACGAGCAGTACTTC. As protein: CASSQERVSYEQYF.